Following are 30 T cell receptor beta chains from one sample sequenced in a study of identical twins. TCRdb processed the 5' RACE reads anew with MiXCR; each CDR3 protein has one entry. Of approximately 140,000 distinct CDR3 sequences in the sample, under 4.5% were seen once. Input material: memory T cells sorted from blood. Receptors originate from a man aged 18 to 29 in good health.

This clonotype has ten or more counts. The V and J genes are TRBV20-1 and TRBJ1-1; D unclear. This CDR3 has 15 amino acids. Germline V gene sequence: CDR1 DFQATT, CDR2 SNEGSKA (reference sequence). V lost 3 bases to trimming and J lost 1 base, with 15 bases between them. The CDR3 coding sequence is TGCAGTGCTAGGTATCGGGAGGGTAGGAACACTGAAGCTTTCTTT. Translating it yields CSARYREGRNTEAFF.

This clonotype was seen repeatedly, ten times or more. The J gene is TRBJ2-3, the V gene TRBV4-3; 7 nucleotides agree with TRBD2. The CDR3 spans 19 residues. V lost 0 bases, J lost 4 bases, and 16 bases stayed unmatched. The germline gives CDR1 LGHNA, CDR2 YSLEER. CDR3 nucleotide sequence: TGCGCCAGCAGCCAAGAATTAGGGTTACTAGCGCCAAGGGCAGATACGCAGTATTTT. This translates into CASSQELGLLAPRADTQYF.

This clonotype occurred many times. This chain links TRBV3-1 with TRBJ2-2, with D uncertain. Trimming left V 4 bases short and J 0 bases short, with 6 bases between. Germline CDR1 and CDR2: LGHDT and YNNKEL (reference sequence). The CDR3 runs 14 residues. The CDR3 protein is CASSRRTNTGELFF. The CDR3 DNA follows: TGTGCCAGCAGCCGTCGGACGAACACCGGGGAGCTGTTTTTT.

In the case of this clonotype: A single base separates this from a much larger clone, so it may be a read error. The rearrangement joins TRBV21-1 to TRBJ2-7; the listed D gene, TRBD1, was not tested against the DNA. TRBV21-1 is termed a pseudogene. The CDR3 contains 16 residues. CDR3 sequence reads: CASSNKSWDRCYEQYF. The CDR3 nucleotides read TGTGCCAGCAGCAATAAGAGCTGGGACAGGTGCTACGAGCAGTACTTC.

Many counts were recorded for this clonotype. V is TRBV29-1 and J is TRBJ2-1, with 11 positions matching TRBD2. The CDR3 consists of 12 residues. Germline V gene data show CDR1 as SQVTM and CDR2 as ANQGSEA. Unmatched junction bases numbered 4, after V lost 7 bases and J lost 8 bases. The CDR3 region is CSATSGSYEQFF. In DNA, the CDR3 is TGCAGCGCCACTAGCGGGAGCTATGAGCAGTTCTTC.

This clonotype was detected ten times or more. This rearrangement joins TRBV20-1 to TRBJ2-7, with D tentatively TRBD1 (5 bases). The V gene's germline CDR1 is DFQATT and CDR2 SNEGSKA (reference sequence). The CDR3 runs to 13 residues. Trimming left V 6 bases short and J 3 bases short, with 15 bases between. As DNA, the CDR3 is TGCAGTGCCCCCCTCAGGGAACACTACGAGCAGTACTTC. This encodes CSAPLREHYEQYF.

The sample holds many counts of this clonotype. The V call is TRBV28, the J call TRBJ2-3, with D possibly matching TRBD2 (5 bases). The germline V gene encodes CDR1 MDHEN and CDR2 SYDVKM. The V and J ends lost 6 bases and 4 bases respectively, with 8 bases between them. The CDR3 spans 12 residues. The DNA for the CDR3 is TGTGCCAGCAGGAAAGCGGCAGATACGCAGTATTTT. It yields the protein CASRKAADTQYF. The variable domain in full, completed from reference TRBV28 and TRBJ2-3, reads DVKVTQSSRYLVKRTGEKVFLECVQDMDHENMFWYRQDPGLGLRLIYFSYDVKMKEKGDIPEGYSVSREKKERFSLILESASTNQTSMYLCASRKAADTQYFGPGTRLTVL.

The chain has TRBV6-1 and TRBJ2-3; 12 nucleotides align to TRBD2. In germline, CDR1 is MNHNS, CDR2 SASEGT. Trimming at V came to 2 bases and at J to 8 bases, leaving 8 bases not matched to a gene. The CDR3 runs to 16 residues. The CDR3 DNA is TGTGCCAGCAGTGAAACCTCTAGCGGGAGGGCCGTTACGCAGTATTTT. Translation: CASSETSSGRAVTQYF.

This clonotype was counted between two and nine times. V usage is TRBV12-3 or TRBV12-4 and J usage is TRBJ2-1; 7 bases map to TRBD1. Trimming took 4 bases from V and 3 from J; bases not matched to a gene: 12. The CDR3 is made up of 17 amino acids. Here the CDR3 reads CASSSGLRQGFYNEQFF. The CDR3 coding sequence is TGTGCCAGCAGTTCGGGTTTGAGACAGGGTTTCTACAATGAGCAGTTCTTC.

This clonotype was counted at least ten times. The gene calls are TRBV24-1 and TRBJ1-2; 10 bases map to TRBD1. The V gene end was trimmed by 7 bases and the J gene end by 6 bases; junction bases not matched to a gene: 7. Germline V gene data show CDR1 as KGHDR and CDR2 as SFDVKD. This CDR3 region has 14 residues. DNA for the CDR3: TGTGCCACCAGCAGAGCCGGGACAGGGGATGGCTACACCTTC. Protein product: CATSRAGTGDGYTF.

This clonotype was observed many times. The chain links TRBV7-3 to TRBJ2-1; 8 bases map to TRBD2. The CDR3 is 15 amino acids. V dropped 4 bases and J dropped 5; count of bases not matched to a gene: 7. Germline V CDR1 and CDR2: SGHTA, FQGTGA. The CDR3 sequence is CASSSLPGLDNEQFF. The CDR3 DNA sequence: TGTGCCAGCAGCTCTCTACCGGGACTAGACAATGAGCAGTTCTTC.

Ten or more counts support this clonotype. The chain uses TRBV7-6 and TRBJ2-7; D not resolved. Germline V gene sequence: CDR1 SGHVS, CDR2 FNYEAQ. The CDR3 length is 11 residues. V lost 5 bases and J lost 4, with 6 bases in between. The CDR3 DNA reads as TGTGCCAGCAGCCCCGGATACGAGCAGTACTTC. As protein: CASSPGYEQYF.

This clonotype occurred many times. The gene calls are TRBV7-2 and TRBJ2-1, with D tentatively TRBD2 (6 bases). The CDR3 spans 14 residues. Trimming removed 7 bases at V and 2 bases at J, with 12 bases between. Per germline, CDR1 SGHTA and CDR2 FQGNSA. The CDR3 sequence is CASTTRRAYNEQFF. The CDR3 nucleotides are TGTGCCAGCACCACCCGGAGGGCCTACAATGAGCAGTTCTTC.

There are many counts of this clonotype. This chain links TRBV29-1 with TRBJ2-7, with D hard to call. Germline values: CDR1 SQVTM, CDR2 ANQGSEA. V lost 5 bases to trimming and J lost 0 bases, with 8 bases between them. This CDR3 has 12 amino acids. The CDR3 DNA follows: TGCAGCGTTTCGAGCTACTCCTACGAGCAGTACTTC. Encoded protein: CSVSSYSYEQYF.

This clonotype was observed at least ten times. The genes are TRBV25-1 and TRBJ2-3; a possible D gene is TRBD1 (6 bases). Germline CDR1 and CDR2: MGHDK and SYGVNS. V was trimmed by 5 bases and J by 0 bases, leaving 12 bases between them. The CDR3 has 15 amino acids. The CDR3 DNA sequence: TGTGCCAGCAGTTTCCCGACAGGAAGCACAGATACGCAGTATTTT. It codes for CASSFPTGSTDTQYF.

The sample holds many counts of this clonotype. This chain connects TRBV5-1 to TRBJ1-1; a weak D match, TRBD1 (5 bases). V was clipped by 0 bases and J by 7 bases, with 10 bases between them. This CDR3 has 13 residues. Germline-derived CDR1 and CDR2 are SGHRS and YFSETQ. The CDR3 protein is CASSLGAGSEAFF. The CDR3 DNA follows: TGCGCCAGCAGCTTGGGCGCAGGGAGTGAAGCTTTCTTT. The full variable domain, with the rest looked up from reference TRBV5-1 and TRBJ1-1, is KAGVTQTPRYLIKTRGQQVTLSCSPISGHRSVSWYQQTPGQGLQFLFEYFSETQRNKGNFPGRFSGRQFSNSRSEMNVSTLELGDSALYLCASSLGAGSEAFFGQGTRLTVV.

There are a few counts of this clonotype. V gene TRBV5-1 combines with J gene TRBJ2-1; D call uncertain. The CDR3 has 12 amino acids. Germline loops: CDR1 SGHRS, CDR2 YFSETQ. With 0 bases removed from V and 10 bases from J, the gap between germline ends came to 8 bases. The CDR3, as DNA: TGCGCCAGCAGCTTGGCCCAGACCGAGCAGTTCTTC. Protein product: CASSLAQTEQFF.

This chain joins TRBV4-2 and TRBJ2-2; D is perhaps TRBD1 (5 bases). Germline V gene data show CDR1 as LGHNA and CDR2 as YNFKEQ. Trimming stripped 2 bases from V and 2 bases from J, with 12 bases between. The CDR3 runs 16 residues. DNA for the CDR3: TGTGCCAGCAGCCAATCCCAGGGAACCAACACCGGGGAGCTGTTTTTT. This gives the protein CASSQSQGTNTGELFF.

This clonotype was detected many times. This chain connects TRBV7-2 to TRBJ1-5; D gene unclear. Trimming took off 1 base at V and 7 bases at J, with 8 bases between the two ends. CDR1 and CDR2 (germline): SGHTA, FQGNSA. The CDR3 runs to 13 residues. In DNA form, the CDR3 reads TGTGCCAGCAGCTTAGGGTACGGGCAGCCCCAGCATTTT. Its translation: CASSLGYGQPQHF.

This clonotype has ten or more counts. This chain joins TRBV10-3 and TRBJ2-1; D is undetermined. Germline V gene sequence: CDR1 ENHRY, CDR2 SYGVKD. Trimming removed 5 bases at V and 5 bases at J, with 7 bases between. This CDR3 is 12 amino acids long. CDR3 in DNA: TGTGCCATCAGTCCGTCTAACAATGAGCAGTTCTTC. This translates into CAISPSNNEQFF.

This clonotype has more than one count but fewer than ten. This chain connects TRBV28 to TRBJ2-1; 8 nucleotides line up with TRBD1. CDR1 MDHEN and CDR2 SYDVKM come from the germline V gene. The V and J ends lost 6 bases and 3 bases, in that order; junction bases with no gene match: 10. The CDR3 totals 16 residues. The CDR3 DNA is TGTGCCAGCAGCTTACCACGAGACAGGGGCTACAATGAGCAGTTCTTC. Translation gives CASSLPRDRGYNEQFF.

The gene calls are TRBV20-1 and TRBJ1-5; 11 nucleotides agree with TRBD1. Near its end, the DNA agrees better with TRBJ2-3, so the J call may be wrong. The CDR3 spans 14 residues. Germline CDR1 reads DFQATT; CDR2 reads SNEGSKA (reference sequence). CDR3 amino acids: CSARGQGGNQPQYF. The CDR3 coding sequence is TGCAGTGCTAGGGGACAGGGGGGCAATCAGCCCCAGTATTTT.

The chain is built from TRBV7-2 and TRBJ2-1, with TRBD2 matching over 10 bases. The CDR3 covers 15 residues. The ends lost 2 bases at V and 8 bases at J; junction bases unmatched: 6. Germline assignment: CDR1 SGHTA and CDR2 FQGNSA. The CDR3 sequence: CASSLSSGSFDEQFF. The CDR3 region has the DNA TGTGCCAGCAGCTTATCTAGCGGGAGTTTCGATGAGCAGTTCTTC. The entire variable domain, with the rest obtained from reference TRBV7-2 and TRBJ2-1, is as follows: GAGVSQSPSNKVTEKGKDVELRCDPISGHTALYWYRQSLGQGLEFLIYFQGNSAPDKSGLPSDRFSAERTGGSVSTLTIQRTQQEDSAVYLCASSLSSGSFDEQFFGPGTRLTVL.

Many counts were recorded for this clonotype. The CDR3 DNA follows: TGCGCCAGCAGCCTTCTCCTCCAGGCTTCAGAGACCCAGTACTTC. This translates into CASSLLLQASETQYF. The V and J genes are TRBV4-1 and TRBJ2-5; D gene unclear. From germline, CDR1 is MGHRA and CDR2 YSYEKL. Trimming stripped 4 bases from V and 4 bases from J, with 16 bases between. CDR3 length: 15 residues.

This clonotype was counted many times. V usage is TRBV6-6 and J usage is TRBJ2-5; 7 bases are shared with TRBD1. V shed 7 bases and J 4 bases; nucleotides not matched to a gene: 6. The CDR3 runs 13 residues. Germline-derived CDR1 and CDR2 are MNHNY and SVGAGI (reference sequence). CDR3: CASTHDRAETQYF. Written as DNA, the CDR3 is TGTGCCAGCACTCATGACAGGGCAGAGACCCAGTACTTC.

This clonotype was recorded at least ten times. The gene calls are TRBV20-1 and TRBJ1-2; D uncertain. The CDR3 runs to 12 residues. The germline V gene encodes CDR1 DFQATT and CDR2 SNEGSKA (reference sequence). Trimming removed 1 base from V and 8 bases from J, with 11 bases in between. The CDR3, as DNA: TGCAGTGCTAGAGTCCCCCTGGGGGGCTACACCTTC. The encoded protein is CSARVPLGGYTF.

This clonotype has a count of ten or more. This chain uses TRBV7-2 with TRBJ2-1; 12 bases align to TRBD2. The J segment lost 6 bases and the V segment lost 2 bases, leaving 11 bases of the junction unmatched. Germline lookup yields CDR1 SGHTA and CDR2 FQGNSA. This CDR3 contains 18 residues. The CDR3 loop reads CASSLTHLAGGNFNEQFF. CDR3 sequence (DNA): TGTGCCAGCAGCTTAACGCACCTAGCGGGAGGGAACTTCAATGAGCAGTTCTTC.

There are many counts of this clonotype. The chain uses TRBV27 and TRBJ2-7; 8 bases match TRBD2. The CDR3 is made up of 14 amino acids. The J segment lost 2 bases and the V segment lost 2 bases, leaving 2 bases of the junction unmatched. Germline loops: CDR1 MNHEY, CDR2 SMNVEV (reference sequence). The CDR3 DNA follows: TGTGCCAGCAGTTTACGGCGGGGGGCCTACGAGCAGTACTTC. It yields the protein CASSLRRGAYEQYF.

This clonotype appeared many times. The V gene is TRBV12-3 or TRBV12-4, the J gene TRBJ1-5; perhaps TRBD1 as D (5 bases). CDR3 length: 13 amino acids. Trimming shortened V by 6 bases and J by 4 bases, and 10 bases separated the two germline ends. CDR3 nucleotides: TGTGCCAGCAGCCCACAGGCGAATCAGCCCCAGCATTTT. Translation gives CASSPQANQPQHF.

The sample holds many counts of this clonotype. CDR3 nucleotide sequence: TGTGCCAGCAGCTTAGGGGGACAGGGCTGGGTGAACACTGAAGCTTTCTTT. Translation gives CASSLGGQGWVNTEAFF. The chain employs TRBV11-2 and TRBJ1-1; 9 bases are a match to TRBD1. Per germline, CDR1 SGHAT and CDR2 FQNNGV. The V segment lost 1 base and the J segment 0 bases; nucleotides outside the gene matches: 6. This CDR3 spans 17 amino acids.